What follows describes a single TCR beta chain. Authors' data handling: Researchers report that nucleated cell counts were estimated from reference gene primer amplification. TCRdb's table, derived via immunoSEQ multiplex PCR, lists solely in-frame clones and lacks some. Clone size and V and J calls were adopted from that table, with D and trimming inferred from the DNA. Counted here are approximately 200,000 clones, 82% occurring once; the ten biggest clones make up more than 5%. This specimen belongs to a study of blood T cell repertoires in COVID-19. CDR3 length: 15 residues. The germline V gene has CDR1 SGHTA and CDR2 FQGNSA. J lost 1 base, V lost 1 base, and 0 bases had no gene match.

This receptor was taken from a woman between 25 and 40 years old with acute or convalescent COVID-19. Sequences were obtained from peripheral blood. The V and J genes are TRBV7-2 and TRBJ2-3; TRBD1 matches 9 bases. CDR3 residues: CASSLDRGRTDTQYF. In nucleotides, the CDR3 is TGTGCCAGCAGCTTAGACAGGGGGCGCACAGATACGCAGTATTTT.